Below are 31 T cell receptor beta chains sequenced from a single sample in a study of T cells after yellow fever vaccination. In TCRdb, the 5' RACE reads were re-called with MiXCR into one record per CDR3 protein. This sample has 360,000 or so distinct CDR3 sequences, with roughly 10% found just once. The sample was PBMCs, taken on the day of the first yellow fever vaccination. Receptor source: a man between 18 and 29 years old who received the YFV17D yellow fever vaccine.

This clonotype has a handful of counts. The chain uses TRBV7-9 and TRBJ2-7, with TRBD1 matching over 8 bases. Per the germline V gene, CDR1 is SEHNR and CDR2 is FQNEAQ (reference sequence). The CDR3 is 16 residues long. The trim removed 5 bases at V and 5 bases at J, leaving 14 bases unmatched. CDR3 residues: CASSQRGQGKFHEQYF. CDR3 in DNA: TGTGCCAGCAGCCAGCGCGGACAGGGCAAGTTCCACGAGCAGTACTTC.

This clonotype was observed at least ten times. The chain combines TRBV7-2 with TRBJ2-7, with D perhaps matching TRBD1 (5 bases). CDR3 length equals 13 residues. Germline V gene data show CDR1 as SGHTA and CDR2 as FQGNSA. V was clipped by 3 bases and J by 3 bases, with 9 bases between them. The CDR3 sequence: CASSFRRGYEQYF. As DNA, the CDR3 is TGTGCCAGCAGCTTTCGTAGGGGCTACGAGCAGTACTTC. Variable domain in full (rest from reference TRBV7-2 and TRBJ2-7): GAGVSQSPSNKVTEKGKDVELRCDPISGHTALYWYRQSLGQGLEFLIYFQGNSAPDKSGLPSDRFSAERTGGSVSTLTIQRTQQEDSAVYLCASSFRRGYEQYFGPGTRLTVT.

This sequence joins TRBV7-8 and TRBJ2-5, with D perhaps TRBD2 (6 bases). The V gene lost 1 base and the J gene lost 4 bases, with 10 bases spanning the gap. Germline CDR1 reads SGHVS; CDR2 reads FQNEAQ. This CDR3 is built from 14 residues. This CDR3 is CASSLVSGLETQYF. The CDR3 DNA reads TGTGCCAGCAGCTTAGTGAGCGGGCTAGAGACCCAGTACTTC.

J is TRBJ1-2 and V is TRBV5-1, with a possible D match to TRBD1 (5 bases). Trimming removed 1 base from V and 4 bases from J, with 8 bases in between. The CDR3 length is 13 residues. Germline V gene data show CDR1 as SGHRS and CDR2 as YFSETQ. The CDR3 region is CASSLNTGYGYTF. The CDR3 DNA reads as TGCGCCAGCAGCTTGAACACAGGCTATGGCTACACCTTC.

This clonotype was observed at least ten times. The CDR3 region is CASSSQGYTEAFF. The CDR3 DNA sequence: TGTGCCAGCAGCTCACAGGGTTATACTGAAGCTTTCTTT. This chain joins TRBV7-9 and TRBJ1-1; possible D gene TRBD1, 6 bases. The germline gives CDR1 SEHNR, CDR2 FQNEAQ (reference sequence). The CDR3 has 13 amino acids. V lost 4 bases, J lost 5 bases, and 11 bases lay in between.

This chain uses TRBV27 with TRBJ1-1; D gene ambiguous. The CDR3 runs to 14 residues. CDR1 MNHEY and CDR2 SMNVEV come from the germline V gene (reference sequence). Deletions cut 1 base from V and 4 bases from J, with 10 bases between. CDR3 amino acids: CASSLFVGGTEAFF. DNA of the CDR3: TGTGCCAGCAGTTTATTCGTGGGAGGCACTGAAGCTTTCTTT.

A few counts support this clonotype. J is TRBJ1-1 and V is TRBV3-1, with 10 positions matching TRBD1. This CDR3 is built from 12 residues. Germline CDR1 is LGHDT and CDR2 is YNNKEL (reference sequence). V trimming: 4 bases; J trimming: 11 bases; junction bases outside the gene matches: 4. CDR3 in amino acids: CASSPGTGAAFF. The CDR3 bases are TGTGCCAGCAGCCCCGGGACAGGGGCGGCTTTCTTT.

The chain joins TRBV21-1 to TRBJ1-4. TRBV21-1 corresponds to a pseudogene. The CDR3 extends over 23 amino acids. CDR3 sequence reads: CASSKGVMRPGRECIATNEKLFF. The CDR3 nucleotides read TGTGCCAGCAGCAAAGGAGTTATGCGTCCAGGGCGGGAATGTATTGCAACTAATGAAAAACTGTTTTTT.

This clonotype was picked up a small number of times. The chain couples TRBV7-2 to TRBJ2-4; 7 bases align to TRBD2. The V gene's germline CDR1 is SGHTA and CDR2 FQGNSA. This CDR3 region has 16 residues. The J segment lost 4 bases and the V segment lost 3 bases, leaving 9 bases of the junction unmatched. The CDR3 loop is CASSFLPGSGKNIQYF. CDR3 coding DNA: TGTGCCAGCAGCTTCCTACCTGGTAGCGGGAAAAACATTCAGTACTTC.

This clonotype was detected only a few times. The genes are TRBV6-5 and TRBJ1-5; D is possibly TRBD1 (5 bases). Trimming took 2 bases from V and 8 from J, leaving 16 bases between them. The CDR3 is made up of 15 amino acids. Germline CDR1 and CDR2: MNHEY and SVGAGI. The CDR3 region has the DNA TGTGCCAGCAGTTACCGGGACGGTCAATCAGAGCCCCAGCATTTT. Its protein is CASSYRDGQSEPQHF.

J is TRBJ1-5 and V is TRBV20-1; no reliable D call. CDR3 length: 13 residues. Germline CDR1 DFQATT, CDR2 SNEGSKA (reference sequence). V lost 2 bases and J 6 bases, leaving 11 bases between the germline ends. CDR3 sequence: CSARPPAGQPQHF. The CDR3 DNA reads TGCAGTGCTAGACCCCCGGCGGGTCAGCCCCAGCATTTT.

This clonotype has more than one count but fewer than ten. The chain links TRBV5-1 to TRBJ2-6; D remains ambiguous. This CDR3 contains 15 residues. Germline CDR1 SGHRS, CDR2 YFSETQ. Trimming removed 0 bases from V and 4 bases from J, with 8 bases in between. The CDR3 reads CASSLGAAGANVLTF. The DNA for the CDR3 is TGCGCCAGCAGCTTGGGGGCTGCCGGGGCCAACGTCCTGACTTTC.

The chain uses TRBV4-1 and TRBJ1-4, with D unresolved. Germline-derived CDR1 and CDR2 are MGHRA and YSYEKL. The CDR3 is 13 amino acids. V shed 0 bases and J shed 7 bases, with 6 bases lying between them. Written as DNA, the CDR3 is TGCGCCAGCAGCCAAGATTTGGGTGAAAAACTGTTTTTT. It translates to CASSQDLGEKLFF.

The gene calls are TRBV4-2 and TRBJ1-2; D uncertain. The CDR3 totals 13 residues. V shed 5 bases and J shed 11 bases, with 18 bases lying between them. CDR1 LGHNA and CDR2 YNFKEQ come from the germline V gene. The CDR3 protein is CASSITRQFGYTF. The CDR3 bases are TGTGCCAGCAGCATCACAAGGCAATTTGGTTACACCTTC.

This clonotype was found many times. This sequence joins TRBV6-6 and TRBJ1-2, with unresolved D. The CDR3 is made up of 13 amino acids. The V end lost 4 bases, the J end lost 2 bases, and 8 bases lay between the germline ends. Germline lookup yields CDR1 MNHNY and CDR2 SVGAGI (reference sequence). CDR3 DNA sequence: TGTGCCAGCAGTTGGACGGAAAACTATGGCTACACCTTC. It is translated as CASSWTENYGYTF.

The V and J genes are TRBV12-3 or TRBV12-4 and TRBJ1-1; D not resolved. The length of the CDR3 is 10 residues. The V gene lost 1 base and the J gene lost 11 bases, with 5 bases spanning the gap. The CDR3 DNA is TGTGCCAGCAGTTTAGAAAGGGCTTTCTTT. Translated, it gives CASSLERAFF.

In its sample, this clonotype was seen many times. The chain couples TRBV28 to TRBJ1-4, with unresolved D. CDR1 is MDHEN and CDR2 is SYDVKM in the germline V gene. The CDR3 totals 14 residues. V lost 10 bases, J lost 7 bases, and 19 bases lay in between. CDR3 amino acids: CATLPAGALEKLFF. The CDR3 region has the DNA TGTGCCACCCTACCCGCAGGCGCCCTTGAAAAACTGTTTTTT.

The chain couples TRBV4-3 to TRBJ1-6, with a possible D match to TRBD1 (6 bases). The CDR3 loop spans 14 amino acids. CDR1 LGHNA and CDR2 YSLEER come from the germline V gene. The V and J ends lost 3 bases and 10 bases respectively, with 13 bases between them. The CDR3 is CASSQDLQGSPLHF. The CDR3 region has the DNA TGCGCCAGCAGCCAGGATCTCCAGGGGTCACCCCTCCACTTT.

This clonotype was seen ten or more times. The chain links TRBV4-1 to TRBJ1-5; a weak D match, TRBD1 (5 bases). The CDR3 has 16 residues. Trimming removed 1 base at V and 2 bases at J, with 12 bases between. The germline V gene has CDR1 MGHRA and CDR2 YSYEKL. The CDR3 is CASSQGGLLGNQPQHF. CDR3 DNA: TGCGCCAGCAGCCAAGGGGGACTCCTCGGCAATCAGCCCCAGCATTTT.

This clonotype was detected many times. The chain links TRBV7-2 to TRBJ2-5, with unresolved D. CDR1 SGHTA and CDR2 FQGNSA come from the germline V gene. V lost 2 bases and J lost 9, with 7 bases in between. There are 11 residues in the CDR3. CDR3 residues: CASSLTRSQYF. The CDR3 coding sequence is TGTGCCAGCAGCTTAACCCGTTCCCAGTACTTC.

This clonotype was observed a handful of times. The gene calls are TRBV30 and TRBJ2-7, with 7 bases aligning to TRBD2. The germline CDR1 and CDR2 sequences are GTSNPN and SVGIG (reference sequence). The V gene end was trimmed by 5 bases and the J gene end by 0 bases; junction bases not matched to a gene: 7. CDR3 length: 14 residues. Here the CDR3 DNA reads TGTGCCTGGGATGGGGGGGTGAGCTCCTACGAGCAGTACTTC. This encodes CAWDGGVSSYEQYF. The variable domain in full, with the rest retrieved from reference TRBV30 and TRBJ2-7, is SQTIHQWPATLVQPVGSPLSLECTVEGTSNPNLYWYRQAAGRGLQLLFYSVGIGQISSEVPQNLSASRPQDRQFILSSKKLLLSDSGFYLCAWDGGVSSYEQYFGPGTRLTVT.

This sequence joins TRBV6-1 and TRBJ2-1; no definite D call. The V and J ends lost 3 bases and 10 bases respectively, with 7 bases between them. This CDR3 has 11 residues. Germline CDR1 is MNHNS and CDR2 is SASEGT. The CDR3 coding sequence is TGTGCCAGCAGTGATCTGGCGGAGCAGTTCTTC. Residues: CASSDLAEQFF.

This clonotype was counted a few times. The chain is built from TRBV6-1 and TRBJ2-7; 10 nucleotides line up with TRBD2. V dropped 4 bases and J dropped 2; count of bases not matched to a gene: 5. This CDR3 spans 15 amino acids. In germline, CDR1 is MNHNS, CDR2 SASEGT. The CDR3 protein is CASSGAGGPTYEQYF. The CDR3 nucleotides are TGTGCCAGCAGTGGAGCGGGAGGGCCCACCTACGAGCAGTACTTC.

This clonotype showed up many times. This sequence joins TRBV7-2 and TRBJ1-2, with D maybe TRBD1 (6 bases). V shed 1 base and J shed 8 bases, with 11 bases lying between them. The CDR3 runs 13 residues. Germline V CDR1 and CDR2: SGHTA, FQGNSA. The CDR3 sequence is CASSLGRGGGYTF. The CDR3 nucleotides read TGTGCCAGCAGCTTAGGCAGGGGTGGAGGCTACACCTTC.

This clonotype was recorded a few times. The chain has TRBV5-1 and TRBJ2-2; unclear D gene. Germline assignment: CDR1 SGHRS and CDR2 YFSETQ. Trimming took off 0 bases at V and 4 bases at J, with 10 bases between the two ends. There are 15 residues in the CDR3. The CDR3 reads CASSLATLPTGELFF. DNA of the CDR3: TGCGCCAGCAGCTTGGCCACCCTGCCCACCGGGGAGCTGTTTTTT.

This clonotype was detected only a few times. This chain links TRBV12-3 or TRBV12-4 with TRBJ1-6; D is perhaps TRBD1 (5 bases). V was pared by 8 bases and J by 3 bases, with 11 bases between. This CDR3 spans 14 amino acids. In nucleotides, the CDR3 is TGTGCCAGCCTCAACCAGGGCTATAATTCACCCCTCCACTTT. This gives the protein CASLNQGYNSPLHF.

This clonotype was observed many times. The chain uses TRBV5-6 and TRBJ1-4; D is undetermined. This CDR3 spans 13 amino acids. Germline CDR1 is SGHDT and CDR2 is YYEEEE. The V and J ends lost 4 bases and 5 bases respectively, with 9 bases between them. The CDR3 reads CASSPQENEKLFF. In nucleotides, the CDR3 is TGTGCCAGCAGCCCGCAGGAGAATGAAAAACTGTTTTTT.

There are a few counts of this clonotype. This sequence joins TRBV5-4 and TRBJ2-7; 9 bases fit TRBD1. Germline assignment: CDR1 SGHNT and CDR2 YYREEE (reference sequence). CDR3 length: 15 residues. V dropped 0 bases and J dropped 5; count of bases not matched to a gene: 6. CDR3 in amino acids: CASSLAGQGVDEQYF. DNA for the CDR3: TGTGCCAGCAGCTTGGCGGGACAGGGTGTCGACGAGCAGTACTTC.

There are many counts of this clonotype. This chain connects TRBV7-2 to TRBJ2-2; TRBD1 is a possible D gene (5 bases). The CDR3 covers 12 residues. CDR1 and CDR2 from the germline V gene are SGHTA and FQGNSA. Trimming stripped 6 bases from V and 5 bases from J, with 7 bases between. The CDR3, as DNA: TGTGCCAGCAGAAGACAGACCGGGGAGCTGTTTTTT. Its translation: CASRRQTGELFF.

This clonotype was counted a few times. CDR3 region: CATETPKGGMSNQPQHF. Here the CDR3 DNA reads TGTGCCACCGAGACCCCGAAGGGGGGAATGAGCAATCAGCCCCAGCATTTT. This chain uses TRBV6-2 or TRBV6-3 with TRBJ1-5, with D perhaps matching TRBD1 (6 bases). V gave up 10 bases and J gave up 1 base, with 23 bases separating them. Germline lookup yields CDR1 MNHEY and CDR2 SVGEGT. The CDR3 consists of 17 residues.

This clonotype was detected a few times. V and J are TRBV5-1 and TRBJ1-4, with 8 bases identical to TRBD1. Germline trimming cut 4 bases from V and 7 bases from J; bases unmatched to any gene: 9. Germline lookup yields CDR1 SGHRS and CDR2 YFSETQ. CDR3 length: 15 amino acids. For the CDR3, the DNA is TGCGCCAGCAGCGTCGGACAGGGTAGCGTTGAAAAACTGTTTTTT. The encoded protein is CASSVGQGSVEKLFF.